This T cell receptor (beta chain) was documented in a study of shared clonotypes between healthy human individuals. Study findings and constraints: How much donors shared clonotypes was expected to be affected by sequencing depth. Sorted-subset samples were not fully sequenced, rarefaction indicated.

This CDR3 region has 15 residues. In germline, CDR1 is GTSNPN, CDR2 SVGIG (reference sequence). Trimming left V 0 bases short and J 0 bases short, with 9 bases between. This clone has a single count. Its antigen remains unknown. Clones were read by immunoSEQ multiplex PCR, and TCRdb kept only the in-frame ones, dropping some. This sample has under 1,100,000 clones, with around 75% found just once. V gene TRBV30 combines with J gene TRBJ1-3; D is unresolved. The source of this sequence is a man younger than 30 in good health. Sequenced material: memory CD4+ T cells sorted from blood. The subset here: CD45RA-negative fraction. The CDR3 region is CAWSVPGPSGNTIYF. As DNA, the CDR3 is TGTGCCTGGAGTGTTCCGGGCCCCTCTGGAAACACCATATATTTT.